Listed below are T cell receptor beta chains from one sample, sequenced in a study of sequential checkpoint blockade in melanoma. The method was immunoSEQ multiplex PCR; TCRdb's version includes in-frame clones alone and lacks a portion of them. The sample lists about 17,000 clones, about 69% occurring once. The sample consisted of CD8+ T cells sorted from blood (inferred from file names), taken from a patient given nivolumab and ipilimumab in sequence. Source of these receptors: a human donor with melanoma. CDR3s include the opening cysteine and the closing phenylalanine or tryptophan. Fields, in order: J gene, clone size, D gene, V gene, CDR3 protein, CDR3 DNA. The D gene is left open where the match is weak. Size is omitted from some rows. Given values are once, few, many or a class for expanded clones.

J: TRBJ2-1; size: .; D: .; V: TRBV10-1; CDR3: CASSESDWDEQFF; DNA: TGCGCCAGCAGTGAGTCGGACTGGGATGAGCAGTTCTTC
J: TRBJ2-7; size: .; D: TRBD1; V: TRBV2; CDR3: CASSQGGTGFYEQYF; DNA: TGTGCCAGCAGCCAAGGAGGGACAGGGTTCTACGAGCAGTACTTC
J: TRBJ2-1; size: .; D: TRBD2; V: TRBV19; CDR3: CASSISASGNEQFF; DNA: TGTGCCAGTAGTATATCGGCTAGCGGAAATGAGCAGTTCTTC
J: TRBJ1-1; size: .; D: TRBD1; V: TRBV7-8; CDR3: CASSCQYRGFMNTEAFF; DNA: TGTGCCAGCAGCTGCCAGTACAGGGGCTTCATGAACACTGAAGCTTTCTTT
J: TRBJ2-3; size: few; D: TRBD1; V: TRBV6-1; CDR3: CAGGTGGTDTQYF; DNA: TGTGCCGGGGGGACAGGGGGCACAGATACGCAGTATTTT
J: TRBJ1-4; size: few; D: .; V: TRBV7-9; CDR3: CASSLGGVTEKLFF; DNA: TGTGCCAGTTCCCTAGGAGGGGTAACTGAAAAACTGTTTTTT
J: TRBJ2-7; size: .; D: TRBD2; V: TRBV11-2; CDR3: CASSLGTSGNYEQYF; DNA: TGTGCCAGCAGCTTAGGGACTAGCGGGAACTACGAGCAGTACTTC
J: TRBJ1-2; size: .; D: TRBD1; V: TRBV18; CDR3: CASSPGQGDYGYTF; DNA: TGTGCCAGCTCACCAGGACAGGGCGACTATGGCTACACCTTC
J: TRBJ2-5; size: .; D: TRBD1; V: TRBV6-4; CDR3: CASSERPGQGLETQYF; DNA: TGTGCCAGCAGTGAACGTCCGGGACAGGGGTTGGAGACCCAGTACTTC
J: TRBJ1-4; size: .; D: .; V: TRBV6-5; CDR3: CASSYSAASEKLFF; DNA: TGTGCCAGCAGTTACTCAGCCGCGTCAGAAAAACTGTTTTTT
J: TRBJ2-1; size: .; D: .; V: TRBV21-1; CDR3: CASSKGQSSYNEQFF; DNA: TGTGCCAGCAGCAAAGGACAGAGCTCCTACAATGAGCAGTTCTTC
J: TRBJ2-1; size: .; D: TRBD2; V: TRBV5-1; CDR3: CASSLRLAGVYNEQFF; DNA: TGCGCCAGCAGCTTAAGGCTAGCGGGAGTCTACAATGAGCAGTTCTTC
J: TRBJ2-7; size: once; D: TRBD2; V: TRBV28; CDR3: CASSYLAGGYEQYF; DNA: TGTGCCAGCAGCTACCTAGCGGGAGGCTACGAGCAGTACTTC
J: TRBJ2-7; size: .; D: TRBD1; V: TRBV19; CDR3: CASSLVTGELYEQYF; DNA: TGTGCCAGTAGTCTCGTGACAGGGGAGCTATACGAGCAGTACTTC
J: TRBJ1-1; size: .; D: .; V: TRBV5-5; CDR3: CASSWASGNTEAFF; DNA: TGTGCCAGCAGCTGGGCCTCTGGAAACACTGAAGCTTTCTTT
J: TRBJ2-1; size: .; D: TRBD2; V: TRBV7-3; CDR3: CASSSTSGGTYNEQFF; DNA: TGTGCCAGCAGCTCAACTAGCGGGGGGACCTACAATGAGCAGTTCTTC
J: TRBJ2-7; size: .; D: .; V: TRBV4-3; CDR3: CASSQDLVGHRSYEQYF; DNA: TGCGCCAGCAGCCAAGATTTAGTTGGACACCGATCTTACGAGCAGTACTTC
J: TRBJ2-1; size: .; D: .; V: TRBV11-2; CDR3: CASSLDANEGLNEQFF; DNA: TGTGCCAGCAGCTTAGATGCCAATGAGGGCCTCAATGAGCAGTTCTTC
J: TRBJ2-7; size: .; D: .; V: TRBV4-1; CDR3: CASSQPGPGIYEQYF; DNA: TGCGCCAGCAGCCAACCGGGCCCCGGGATCTACGAGCAGTACTTC
J: TRBJ1-1; size: .; D: .; V: TRBV4-1; CDR3: CASSQESRLVSGKVNTEAFF; DNA: TGCGCCAGCAGCCAAGAGTCCCGACTAGTATCGGGTAAGGTGAACACTGAAGCTTTCTTT
J: TRBJ2-1; size: .; D: TRBD2; V: TRBV20-1; CDR3: CSGREGHKRFF; DNA: TGCAGTGGGCGGGAGGGCCATAAACGGTTCTTC
J: TRBJ1-5; size: .; D: .; V: TRBV19; CDR3: CASSTQGWNQPQHF; DNA: TGTGCCAGTAGTACCCAGGGGTGGAATCAGCCCCAGCATTTT
J: TRBJ1-4; size: .; D: .; V: TRBV27; CDR3: CASSLSSGYGEKLFF; DNA: TGTGCCAGCAGTTTATCTTCAGGGTATGGTGAAAAACTGTTTTTT
J: TRBJ2-7; size: .; D: .; V: TRBV30; CDR3: CAWTIGGEQYF; DNA: TGTGCCTGGACCATCGGGGGTGAGCAGTACTTC
J: TRBJ1-5; size: .; D: .; V: TRBV7-9; CDR3: CASSPEVSGINQPQHF; DNA: TGTGCCAGCAGCCCAGAGGTTTCGGGGATTAATCAGCCCCAGCATTTT
J: TRBJ2-1; size: .; D: TRBD2; V: TRBV7-6; CDR3: CASRLAGGPSYNEQFF; DNA: TGTGCCAGCCGACTAGCGGGAGGGCCCTCCTACAATGAGCAGTTCTTC
J: TRBJ2-5; size: .; D: .; V: TRBV7-9; CDR3: CASSPLTPLGGETQYF; DNA: TGTGCCAGCAGCCCATTGACGCCACTAGGTGGGGAGACCCAGTACTTC
J: TRBJ2-3; size: few; D: TRBD2; V: TRBV6-4; CDR3: CASSDSAAGGPTDTQYF; DNA: TGTGCCAGCAGTGACTCGGCGGCGGGAGGGCCCACAGATACGCAGTATTTT
J: TRBJ1-5; size: .; D: .; V: TRBV5-6; CDR3: CASTLTGSLSNQPQHF; DNA: TGTGCCAGCACATTAACAGGGAGCCTCAGCAATCAGCCCCAGCATTTT
J: TRBJ1-6; size: .; D: TRBD1; V: TRBV9; CDR3: CASSSGQGAHSPLHF; DNA: TGTGCCAGCAGCTCTGGACAGGGGGCCCATTCACCCCTCCACTTT
J: TRBJ1-3; size: .; D: .; V: TRBV27; CDR3: CASSSLGNAGNTIYF; DNA: TGTGCCAGCAGTTCACTCGGGAATGCTGGAAACACCATATATTTT
J: TRBJ1-1; size: .; D: .; V: TRBV7-9; CDR3: CASRLNTEAFF; DNA: TGTGCCAGCCGTCTGAACACTGAAGCTTTCTTT
J: TRBJ1-2; size: once; D: .; V: TRBV11-2; CDR3: CASSLDRNYGYTF; DNA: TGTGCCAGCAGCTTAGACAGGAACTATGGCTACACCTTC
J: TRBJ1-1; size: .; D: .; V: TRBV7-6; CDR3: CASSSGGNTEAFF; DNA: TGTGCCAGCAGCTCGGGAGGGAACACTGAAGCTTTCTTT
J: TRBJ2-1; size: .; D: TRBD2; V: TRBV19; CDR3: CASSISGGFNEQFF; DNA: TGTGCCAGTAGTATATCGGGAGGGTTTAATGAGCAGTTCTTC
J: TRBJ2-3; size: .; D: TRBD2; V: TRBV4-2; CDR3: CASSQSSTSGRREDTQYF; DNA: TGTGCCAGCAGCCAGTCCTCGACTAGCGGGAGGAGGGAGGATACGCAGTATTTT
J: TRBJ2-3; size: .; D: .; V: TRBV6-5; CDR3: CASRRPDAGTDTQYF; DNA: TGTGCCAGCAGACGACCTGACGCGGGCACAGATACGCAGTATTTT
J: TRBJ2-1; size: .; D: .; V: TRBV6-5; CDR3: CASSYLGAEQFF; DNA: TGTGCCAGCAGTTATTTGGGGGCTGAGCAGTTCTTC
J: TRBJ2-7; size: .; D: TRBD1; V: TRBV28; CDR3: CASRLRDRDSYEQYF; DNA: TGTGCCAGCAGACTCCGGGACAGGGACTCCTACGAGCAGTACTTC
J: TRBJ1-1; size: .; D: .; V: TRBV19; CDR3: CASSIVRNTEAFF; DNA: TGTGCCAGTAGTATAGTTAGGAACACTGAAGCTTTCTTT
J: TRBJ1-1; size: .; D: .; V: TRBV6-5; CDR3: CASSWASMGRTEAFF; DNA: TGTGCCAGCAGTTGGGCCTCCATGGGCCGGACTGAAGCTTTCTTT
J: TRBJ1-1; size: .; D: .; V: TRBV4-1; CDR3: CASSQVLTRTEAFF; DNA: TGCGCCAGCAGCCAAGTTCTGACTCGCACTGAAGCTTTCTTT
J: TRBJ2-1; size: medium-sized; D: TRBD1; V: TRBV7-3; CDR3: CASSNRDRENNEQFF; DNA: TGTGCCAGCAGCAACCGGGACAGGGAAAACAATGAGCAGTTCTTC
J: TRBJ2-2; size: .; D: .; V: TRBV7-9; CDR3: CASSPTSGVNTGELFF; DNA: TGTGCCAGCAGCCCAACTTCCGGTGTCAACACCGGGGAGCTGTTTTTT
J: TRBJ2-7; size: .; D: TRBD1; V: TRBV6-1; CDR3: CASSPTGELYEQYF; DNA: TGTGCCAGCAGCCCGACAGGGGAGCTATACGAGCAGTACTTC
J: TRBJ2-7; size: .; D: TRBD1; V: TRBV27; CDR3: CASSLSWTGRSEQYF; DNA: TGTGCCAGCAGTTTATCGTGGACAGGGAGGAGCGAGCAGTACTTC
J: TRBJ1-1; size: .; D: .; V: TRBV28; CDR3: CASSLEGQLNTEAFF; DNA: TGTGCCAGCAGTTTGGAGGGGCAGCTGAACACTGAAGCTTTCTTT
J: TRBJ2-2; size: few; D: .; V: TRBV5-1; CDR3: CASRAELNTGELFF; DNA: TGCGCCAGCAGGGCGGAGCTGAACACCGGGGAGCTGTTTTTT
J: TRBJ2-4; size: .; D: .; V: TRBV9; CDR3: CASSLKAGEKNIQYF; DNA: TGTGCCAGCAGCCTCAAGGCAGGGGAAAAAAACATTCAGTACTTC
J: TRBJ1-1; size: once; D: TRBD1; V: TRBV4-3; CDR3: CASSQGGQGGTEAFF; DNA: TGCGCCAGCAGCCAAGGTGGACAGGGAGGAACTGAAGCTTTCTTT